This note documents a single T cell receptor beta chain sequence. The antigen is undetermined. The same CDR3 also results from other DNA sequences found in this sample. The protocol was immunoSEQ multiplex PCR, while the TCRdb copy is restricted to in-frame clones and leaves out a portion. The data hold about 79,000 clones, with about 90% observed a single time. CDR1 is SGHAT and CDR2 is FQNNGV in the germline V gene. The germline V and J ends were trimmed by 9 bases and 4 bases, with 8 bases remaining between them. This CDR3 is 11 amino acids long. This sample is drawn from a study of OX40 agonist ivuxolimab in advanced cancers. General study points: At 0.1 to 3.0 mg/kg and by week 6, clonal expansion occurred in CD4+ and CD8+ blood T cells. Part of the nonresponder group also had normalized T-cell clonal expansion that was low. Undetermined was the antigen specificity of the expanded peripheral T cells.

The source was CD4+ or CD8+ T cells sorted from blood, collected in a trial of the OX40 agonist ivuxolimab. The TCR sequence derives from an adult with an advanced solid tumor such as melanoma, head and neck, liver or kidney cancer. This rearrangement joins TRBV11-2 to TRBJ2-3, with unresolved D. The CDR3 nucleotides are TGTGCCAGTAGCAATTCAGATACGCAGTATTTT. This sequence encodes CASSNSDTQYF. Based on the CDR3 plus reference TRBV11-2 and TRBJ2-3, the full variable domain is EAGVAQSPRYKIIEKRQSVAFWCNPISGHATLYWYQQILGQGPKLLIQFQNNGVVDDSQLPKDRFSAERLKGVDSTLKIQPAKLEDSAVYLCASSNSDTQYFGPGTRLTVL.